These 23 T cell receptor beta chains share one sample of origin, sequenced in a study of T cell responses to AZD1222 COVID-19 vaccine. Sequencing was performed with immunoSEQ multiplex PCR; in TCRdb, only in-frame clones are kept and a portion is missing. The repertoire consists of about 79,000 clones, with around 92% occurring once and the leading ten covering approximately 6.6%. The material sequenced was peripheral blood, taken on day 0 of MenACWY control vaccination. The receptor source for this set is an adult in good health.

The V and J genes are TRBV18 and TRBJ2-2; D might be TRBD1 (6 bases). The ends were cut back, 6 bases at V and 0 bases at J, with 8 bases in the middle. There are 14 residues in the CDR3. The germline V gene encodes CDR1 KGHSH and CDR2 LQKENI. In DNA form, the CDR3 reads TGTGCCAGCTCCGGACAGTCGAACACCGGGGAGCTGTTTTTT. It yields the protein CASSGQSNTGELFF.

The chain couples TRBV4-1 to TRBJ2-1, with 13 bases identical to TRBD2. Losses at the gene ends were 0 bases for V and 5 bases for J; bases not matched to a gene: 10. Germline CDR1 MGHRA, CDR2 YSYEKL. This CDR3 contains 19 residues. CDR3 in DNA: TGCGCCAGCAGCCAAGAGGTTGGGACTAGCGGGGCCCGAAACAATGAGCAGTTCTTC. Its protein is CASSQEVGTSGARNNEQFF.

This clone is a singleton in its sample. V usage is TRBV3-1 (or the pseudogene TRBV3-2) and J usage is TRBJ1-4; D remains ambiguous. V was cut by 0 bases and J by 4 bases, with 12 bases left in between. The CDR3 has 16 residues. CDR1 and CDR2 from the germline V gene are LGHDT and YNNKEL (reference sequence). CDR3 coding DNA: TGTGCCAGCAGCCAAGATGCCGGGGAGGGTAATGAAAAACTGTTTTTT. Its translation is CASSQDAGEGNEKLFF.

The genes are TRBV5-4 and TRBJ1-1; 8 nucleotides align to TRBD1. The V segment lost 5 bases and the J segment 1 base; nucleotides outside the gene matches: 4. The CDR3 is 14 amino acids. The germline V gene has CDR1 SGHNT and CDR2 YYREEE (reference sequence). The DNA for the CDR3 is TGTGCCAGCAGGGACGGACAGGGGAACACTGAAGCTTTCTTT. This gives the protein CASRDGQGNTEAFF.

The chain links TRBV7-9 to TRBJ1-2, with TRBD1 as a possible D gene (5 bases). Germline V gene sequence: CDR1 SEHNR, CDR2 FQNEAQ (reference sequence). There are 13 residues in the CDR3. V dropped 0 bases and J dropped 8 bases, with 10 bases sitting between them. The CDR3 here is CASSLAGVVGYTF. The CDR3 DNA reads as TGTGCCAGCAGCTTAGCGGGGGTTGTCGGCTACACCTTC.

V gene TRBV28 combines with J gene TRBJ2-2; 10 bases are a match to TRBD1. Germline-derived CDR1 and CDR2 are MDHEN and SYDVKM. The CDR3 extends over 16 amino acids. J lost 6 bases, V lost 5 bases, and 9 bases had no gene match. The CDR3 coding sequence is TGTGCCAGCAGTGGGGGAGACAGGGGGCTCCCCGGGGAGCTGTTTTTT. Protein sequence: CASSGGDRGLPGELFF. The whole variable domain, filled in from reference TRBV28 and TRBJ2-2, reads DVKVTQSSRYLVKRTGEKVFLECVQDMDHENMFWYRQDPGLGLRLIYFSYDVKMKEKGDIPEGYSVSREKKERFSLILESASTNQTSMYLCASSGGDRGLPGELFFGEGSRLTVL.

This clone has a handful of counts. This chain joins TRBV27 and TRBJ2-7; D unclear. Trimming removed 7 bases from V and 2 bases from J, with 15 bases in between. Germline CDR1 is MNHEY and CDR2 is SMNVEV (reference sequence). CDR3 size: 14 residues. The CDR3 spells CASKATQFTYEQYF. DNA for the CDR3: TGTGCCAGCAAGGCTACGCAGTTTACCTACGAGCAGTACTTC.

This clone was seen a few times. The V call is TRBV7-9, the J call TRBJ2-5; D remains unclear. Per the germline V gene, CDR1 is SEHNR and CDR2 is FQNEAQ (reference sequence). The V and J ends lost 2 bases and 0 bases respectively, with 7 bases between them. CDR3 length: 14 amino acids. For the CDR3, the DNA is TGTGCCAGCAGCTTATTGAGGAACCAAGAGACCCAGTACTTC. Encoded protein: CASSLLRNQETQYF. The entire variable domain, with the rest obtained from reference TRBV7-9 and TRBJ2-5, is as follows: DTGVSQNPRHKITKRGQNVTFRCDPISEHNRLYWYRQTLGQGPEFLTYFQNEAQLEKSRLLSDRFSAERPKGSFSTLEIQRTEQGDSAMYLCASSLLRNQETQYFGPGTRLLVL.

The rearrangement links TRBV6-1 to TRBJ2-2, with 15 bases aligning to TRBD2. With V trimmed by 0 bases and J by 4 bases, 6 bases remained unmatched. The CDR3 is 19 residues long. CDR1 MNHNS and CDR2 SASEGT come from the germline V gene. The CDR3: CASSEAYRTSGRVTGELFF. DNA of the CDR3: TGTGCCAGCAGTGAAGCTTACAGGACTAGCGGGAGGGTCACCGGGGAGCTGTTTTTT.

J is TRBJ2-5 and V is TRBV18; a weak D match, TRBD1 (5 bases). The CDR3 loop spans 13 amino acids. Trimming took 4 bases from V and 2 from J, leaving 8 bases between them. CDR1 and CDR2 (germline): KGHSH, LQKENI. The CDR3 DNA reads TGTGCCAGCTCACGGGGCGCACAAGAGACCCAGTACTTC. Translating gives CASSRGAQETQYF.

The chain has TRBV2 and TRBJ1-4; D gene uncertain. This CDR3 is built from 20 residues. CDR1 and CDR2 from the germline V gene are SNHLY and FYNNEI. V lost 0 bases and J lost 4, with 24 bases in between. CDR3 sequence (DNA): TGTGCCAGCAGTGAAGCGCTTGGATTTGTCCTCCAGGATTTTAATGAAAAACTGTTTTTT. Its protein is CASSEALGFVLQDFNEKLFF.

This chain links TRBV7-8 with TRBJ1-1; D is perhaps TRBD1 (5 bases). Between the trimmed V and J ends, which lost 7 bases and 5 bases, there was a span of 17 bases. The CDR3 is 14 amino acids. Germline CDR1 SGHVS, CDR2 FQNEAQ. CDR3 amino acids: CASTAQGQSTEAFF. The CDR3 DNA is TGTGCCAGCACCGCTCAGGGCCAGTCAACTGAAGCTTTCTTT.

The genes are TRBV18 and TRBJ2-3, with D possibly TRBD1 on 6 matching bases. V dropped 4 bases and J dropped 4 bases, with 27 bases sitting between them. This CDR3 is built from 19 residues. Germline lookup yields CDR1 KGHSH and CDR2 LQKENI. The CDR3 loop is CASSLVPGQVVLVSDTQYF. The CDR3 DNA sequence: TGTGCCAGCTCACTAGTCCCGGGACAAGTCGTACTAGTATCAGATACGCAGTATTTT.

V gene TRBV7-9 combines with J gene TRBJ2-7; D possibly corresponds to TRBD1 (6 bases). Deletions cut 4 bases from V and 3 bases from J, with 13 bases between. CDR3 length: 14 amino acids. Germline V lookup: CDR1 SEHNR, CDR2 FQNEAQ (reference sequence). CDR3 nucleotide sequence: TGTGCCAGCAGCTCAGGGGCCCCACACTACGAGCAGTACTTC. It specifies CASSSGAPHYEQYF.

CDR3 amino acids: CASSPNRDSSYEQYF. As DNA, the CDR3 is TGTGCCAGCTCACCGAACCGGGACAGCTCCTACGAGCAGTACTTC. The V and J genes are TRBV18 and TRBJ2-7; 7 bases align to TRBD1. The CDR3 sequence is 15 residues long. V trimming: 3 bases; J trimming: 0 bases; junction bases outside the gene matches: 5. Germline V lookup: CDR1 KGHSH, CDR2 LQKENI.

The gene calls are TRBV5-1 and TRBJ1-2; no definite D call. The CDR3 contains 12 residues. V was trimmed by 0 bases and J by 7 bases, leaving 7 bases between them. Germline V lookup: CDR1 SGHRS, CDR2 YFSETQ. CDR3 sequence reads: CASSLDGSGYTF. The CDR3 nucleotides are TGCGCCAGCAGCTTGGACGGCAGTGGCTACACCTTC.

Only one count was recorded for this clone. CDR3 region: CASTLGSGGGTDTQYF. CDR3 nucleotide sequence: TGTGCCAGTACCCTGGGTTCGGGGGGAGGCACAGATACGCAGTATTTT. V usage is TRBV19 and J usage is TRBJ2-3, with 7 positions matching TRBD2. The CDR3 consists of 16 residues. Germline CDR1 reads LNHDA; CDR2 reads SQIVND (reference sequence). Germline trimming cut 7 bases from V and 1 base from J; bases unmatched to any gene: 11.

A single count supports this clone. The CDR3 loop is CATGRGQGVNEQFF. For the CDR3, the DNA is TGTGCCACCGGCCGGGGGCAGGGTGTCAATGAGCAGTTCTTC. The chain carries TRBV28 and TRBJ2-1; D could derive from TRBD1 or TRBD2 (6 bases each). The length of the CDR3 is 14 residues. From germline, CDR1 is MDHEN and CDR2 SYDVKM. Trimming took off 10 bases at V and 6 bases at J, with 19 bases between the two ends.

V and J are TRBV9 and TRBJ1-4, with 8 bases matching TRBD1. The junction had 5 bases not matched to a gene; V was cut back by 0 bases and J by 13 bases. The CDR3 is 13 residues long. Per germline, CDR1 SGDLS and CDR2 YYNGEE. The CDR3 DNA reads TGTGCCAGCAGCGTAGAGGGCAGGGGGCCACTGTTTTTT. The encoded protein is CASSVEGRGPLFF.

The rearrangement uses TRBV5-1 and TRBJ2-2; D gene unclear. This CDR3 is built from 15 residues. In germline, CDR1 is SGHRS, CDR2 YFSETQ. V was shortened by 4 bases and J by 2 bases, with 12 bases between the two germline ends. CDR3 residues: CASSPHGPNTGELFF. The CDR3 bases are TGCGCCAGCAGCCCACACGGCCCCAACACCGGGGAGCTGTTTTTT.

The chain joins TRBV28 to TRBJ2-1; 11 nucleotides align to TRBD2. There are 13 residues in the CDR3. The V gene end was trimmed by 10 bases and the J gene end by 4 bases; junction bases not matched to a gene: 3. Germline CDR1 and CDR2: MDHEN and SYDVKM. The CDR3 coding sequence is TGTGCCATAGCGGGGGGGAGATACAATGAGCAGTTCTTC. The encoded protein is CAIAGGRYNEQFF.

Only a few counts were recorded for this clone. The chain uses TRBV6-1 and TRBJ1-1, with D possibly matching TRBD1 (6 bases). Deletions cut 3 bases from V and 9 bases from J, with 14 bases between. The germline gives CDR1 MNHNS, CDR2 SASEGT. CDR3 size: 13 residues. CDR3 sequence (DNA): TGTGCCAGCAGTGACCCTGGACAGCCCAAAGCTTTCTTT. Translation: CASSDPGQPKAFF.

The rearrangement joins TRBV2 to TRBJ2-7; 12 bases agree with TRBD2. Per the germline V gene, CDR1 is SNHLY and CDR2 is FYNNEI. The CDR3 totals 16 residues. V lost 6 bases to trimming and J lost 2 bases; unmatched junction nucleotides: 8. The DNA for the CDR3 is TGTGCCAGCAGGGAGGGGTGGACTAGCGGGGCCTACGAGCAGTACTTC. It codes for CASREGWTSGAYEQYF.